In its sample, the clone carrying this T cell receptor (beta chain) was seen many times. Its antigen remains unknown. The V and J ends lost 6 bases and 5 bases respectively, with 14 bases between them. This CDR3 is 14 amino acids long. Germline CDR1 is SGHTA and CDR2 is FQGTGA. They built TCR cDNA with 5'RACE template switching, a step that put in a universal primer site and UMIs. Each CDR3 protein gets one entry after TCRdb re-called the 5' RACE reads with MiXCR. This sample has about 160,000 distinct CDR3 sequences; around 7.3% occur once, and the top ten carry approximately 2.4%. This record belongs to a study of T cells after yellow fever vaccination. Study conclusions and caveats: There was a small share of clonotypes that showed up in both the CD4 and CD8 compartments.

Sequencing was performed on CD4+ T cells sorted from PBMCs, taken 5 days after the first yellow fever vaccination. The chain recombines TRBV7-3 with TRBJ2-1, with no clear D. The TCR sequence derives from a man younger than 35 who received the YFV17D yellow fever vaccine. CDR3 sequence reads: CASSSQAPNNEQFF. Here the CDR3 DNA reads TGTGCCAGCAGTTCCCAGGCGCCCAACAATGAGCAGTTCTTC.